A selection of T cell receptor beta chains follows, all from one sample in a study of graft-versus-host responses after intestinal transplantation. Clones were sequenced by immunoSEQ multiplex PCR, and TCRdb holds only the in-frame ones, with some missing. The profile shows about 20,000 clones, around 86% of them singletons. Source: PBMCs, taken around 230 days after intestinal transplant. The receptors originated from a human patient who received an intestinal transplant, so some T cells may come from the graft donor. The CDR3 runs from the conserved cysteine through the conserved F or W. Fields, in order: V gene, clone size, J gene, D gene, CDR3 protein, CDR3 DNA. D genes are given only for firm matches. A clone size is listed for some rows: how often the clone was seen (once, few, many), or a class if it is expanded.

>TRBV6-1|few|TRBJ2-6|TRBD2
CASTSGGFGANVLTF
TGTGCCAGCACTAGCGGGGGGTTTGGGGCCAACGTCCTGACTTTC
>TRBV7-9|once|TRBJ2-1|.
CASSLLGYEQFF
TGTGCCAGCAGTCTACTAGGCTATGAGCAGTTCTTC
>TRBV18|.|TRBJ2-5|TRBD2
CASSPGLAILTRTQYF
TGTGCCAGCTCACCGGGACTAGCGATACTAACAAGGACCCAGTACTTC
>TRBV9|.|TRBJ2-6|TRBD1
CASSATGQISGANVLTF
TGTGCCAGCAGTGCAACGGGACAGATCTCTGGGGCCAACGTCCTGACTTTC
>TRBV4-1|.|TRBJ2-3|.
CASSQETRSRVTDTQYF
TGCGCCAGCAGCCAAGAGACAAGAAGTCGGGTCACAGATACGCAGTATTTT
>TRBV2|.|TRBJ1-1|TRBD1
CASSGGGTLNTEAFF
TGTGCCAGCAGTGGAGGGGGCACACTGAACACTGAAGCTTTCTTT
>TRBV5-1|.|TRBJ2-3|.
CASSLAGTDTQYF
TGCGCCAGCAGCTTAGCGGGCACAGATACGCAGTATTTT
>TRBV27|.|TRBJ1-2|.
CASSFKRGGAWDYGYTF
TGTGCCAGCAGTTTTAAGCGGGGAGGGGCGTGGGACTATGGCTACACCTTC
>TRBV7-6|.|TRBJ2-2|TRBD2
CASSRTSAGGTGELFF
TGTGCCAGCAGTCGGACTAGCGCGGGTGGTACCGGGGAGCTGTTTTTT
>TRBV19|.|TRBJ1-1|.
CASSIEGMNTEAFF
TGTGCCAGTAGTATTGAGGGGATGAACACTGAAGCTTTCTTT
>TRBV6-5|.|TRBJ2-3|.
CASSFGDTQYF
TGTGCCAGCAGTTTCGGGGATACGCAGTATTTT
>TRBV6-4|.|TRBJ2-7|.
CASIGSLYF
TGTGCCAGCATAGGGAGCCTGTACTTC
>TRBV29-1|.|TRBJ2-7|.
CSVELPYPAYEQYF
TGCAGCGTTGAACTCCCCTATCCAGCCTACGAGCAGTACTTC
>TRBV6-5|few|TRBJ1-2|.
CASSRRGSLNGYTF
TGTGCCAGCAGTAGACGAGGGTCCCTGAATGGCTACACCTTC
>TRBV5-8|.|TRBJ2-5|TRBD2
CASSLGLAGPQEETQYF
TGTGCCAGCAGCTTAGGACTAGCGGGACCCCAGGAGGAGACCCAGTACTTC
>TRBV6-5|.|TRBJ2-7|.
CASGKGNYEQYF
TGTGCCAGCGGAAAGGGTAACTACGAGCAGTACTTC
>TRBV30|.|TRBJ2-7|.
CAWSGTKGYEQYF
TGTGCCTGGAGTGGGACAAAAGGATACGAGCAGTACTTC
>TRBV6-5|.|TRBJ1-1|TRBD1
CASSYDRVDPEAFF
TGTGCCAGCAGTTACGACAGGGTGGACCCTGAAGCTTTCTTT
>TRBV9|.|TRBJ1-1|.
CASSALQGNTEAFF
TGTGCCAGCAGCGCTCTCCAGGGGAACACTGAAGCTTTCTTT
>TRBV11-3|few|TRBJ2-7|TRBD1
CASSSYGTGYSYEQYF
TGTGCCAGCAGCTCCTACGGGACAGGATACTCCTACGAGCAGTACTTC
>TRBV6-6|once|TRBJ2-1|.
CASSYSGGEQFF
TGTGCCAGCAGTTACTCGGGTGGTGAGCAGTTCTTC
>TRBV21-1|.|TRBJ2-3|.
CASSRLQGTDTQYF
TGTGCCAGCAGCAGACTACAGGGCACAGATACGCAGTATTTT
>TRBV18|.|TRBJ2-2|.
CASSPLWGTGELFF
TGTGCCAGCTCACCATTATGGGGGACCGGGGAGCTGTTTTTT
>TRBV5-6|.|TRBJ1-2|TRBD1
CASREGQGARYGYTF
TGTGCCAGCAGGGAGGGGCAGGGGGCGCGGTATGGCTACACCTTC
>TRBV27|.|TRBJ2-7|.
CASSFVAEGTYEQYF
TGTGCCAGCAGTTTTGTGGCGGAAGGAACCTACGAGCAGTACTTC
>TRBV7-8|once|TRBJ1-5|TRBD1
CASSPRGRMNQPQHF
TGTGCCAGCAGCCCAAGGGGGCGGATGAATCAGCCCCAGCATTTT
>TRBV11-3|.|TRBJ1-2|.
CASSSARRNGYTF
TGTGCCAGCAGCTCAGCCCGGAGGAATGGCTACACCTTC
>TRBV6-8|.|TRBJ1-2|.
CASGGQYGYTF
TGTGCCAGCGGAGGACAATATGGCTACACCTTC
>TRBV6-6|few|TRBJ2-2|TRBD1
CASSYRGGQGTGELFF
TGTGCCAGCAGTTACCGGGGGGGACAGGGGACCGGGGAGCTGTTTTTT
>TRBV27|.|TRBJ1-1|TRBD1
CASRFGQGHTEAFF
TGTGCCAGCAGGTTCGGACAGGGGCACACTGAAGCTTTCTTT
>TRBV14|.|TRBJ1-1|TRBD1
CASSQGSRGVTNTEAFF
TGTGCCAGCAGCCAAGGATCCAGGGGGGTGACGAACACTGAAGCTTTCTTT
>TRBV11-3|few|TRBJ1-3|TRBD1
CASSLASGGVSGNTIYF
TGTGCCAGCAGCTTAGCGTCAGGGGGCGTTTCTGGAAACACCATATATTTT
>TRBV7-9|.|TRBJ1-1|.
CASSYRDSTEAFF
TGTGCCAGCAGCTACAGGGATAGTACTGAAGCTTTCTTT
>TRBV2|few|TRBJ1-2|.
CASSESGTRNMRYTF
TGTGCCAGCAGTGAAAGCGGGACACGTAATATGCGCTACACCTTC
>TRBV4-1|.|TRBJ2-3|.
CASSQDTNSSTDTQYF
TGCGCCAGCAGCCAAGACACAAACTCTAGCACAGATACGCAGTATTTT
>TRBV6-5|.|TRBJ2-1|.
CASSYRTGLNEQFF
TGTGCCAGCAGTTACAGAACAGGGCTCAATGAGCAGTTCTTC
>TRBV4-1|.|TRBJ2-5|TRBD2
CASSQDQSGAAQETQYF
TGCGCCAGCAGCCAAGACCAAAGCGGGGCGGCTCAAGAGACCCAGTACTTC
>TRBV5-4|.|TRBJ1-1|TRBD1
CASSGDRGQLNTEAFF
TGTGCCAGCAGCGGCGACAGGGGCCAGCTTAACACTGAAGCTTTCTTT
>TRBV29-1|.|TRBJ1-1|.
CSVEVEEGGAFF
TGCAGCGTTGAAGTTGAAGAGGGGGGAGCTTTCTTT
>TRBV11-3|.|TRBJ1-6|.
CASSLGRAGNSPLHF
TGTGCCAGCAGCTTAGGTAGGGCAGGCAATTCACCCCTCCACTTT
>TRBV1|.|TRBJ2-6|.
CTSSGWSLCQSRANVLTF
TGCACCAGCAGTGGGTGGAGTTTGTGCCAAAGTCGGGCCAACGTCCTGACTTTC
>TRBV16|.|TRBJ1-2|TRBD1
CASSQSDRGHYGYTF
TGTGCCAGCAGCCAGTCGGACAGGGGTCATTATGGCTACACCTTC
>TRBV6-1|once|TRBJ2-1|.
CASSEEERWAYNEQFF
TGTGCCAGCAGTGAAGAGGAAAGGTGGGCCTACAATGAGCAGTTCTTC
>TRBV7-8|once|TRBJ2-2|.
CASALTNTGELFF
TGTGCCAGCGCTTTGACGAACACCGGGGAGCTGTTTTTT
>TRBV11-3|.|TRBJ2-7|.
CASSLFGLVSNEQYF
TGTGCCAGCAGCTTATTTGGCCTAGTCTCTAACGAGCAGTACTTC
>TRBV5-4|.|TRBJ1-1|.
CASSLAIRDTEAFF
TGTGCCAGCAGCTTGGCGATCCGGGACACTGAAGCTTTCTTT